What follows describes a single TCR beta chain. Its specificity is not known. Each gene name is a mouse one. The missing CDR3 end, 1 residue past where the read stops, is filled in from the germline J gene. Time point in this sample: mouse harvest day 7 after allogeneic transplant. Tail vein injection delivered 10^7 T-cell-depleted bone marrow cells and 10^6 splenic CD5+ T cells. B6 (H2b) cells into BALB/c (H2d) mice; tissues taken at day 7 or 14. Assay used: immunoSEQ multiplex PCR; TCRdb lists only in-frame clones, some missing. This sample has 2,400 or so clones, with around 48% found just once. This specimen comes from a study of tissue T cells after allogeneic stem cell transplantation. Germline V gene sequence: CDR1 LGHNA, CDR2 YSYQKL. Trimming cost V 5 bases and J 0 bases, with 11 bases left between them. The CDR3 extends over 14 amino acids. Whole-study results and caveats: In patients and mice, blood and spleen missed much of tissue repertoire. Limitations included a small, clinically heterogeneous cohort and limited sampling depth. Anatomically similar tissues had similar TCR repertoires within each patient.

The receptor comes from a female BALB/c mouse given C57BL/6 T cells with graft-versus-host disease after an allogeneic hematopoietic cell transplant. The sequenced material came from spleen. The chain joins TRBV2 to TRBJ2-7; D not certain. The CDR3 DNA, read in part, is TGTGCCAGCAGCATCCGGGGTAGCTCCTATGAACAGTAC. Translated: CASSIRGSSYEQY. From start to end, the CDR3 is CASSIRGSSYEQYF.